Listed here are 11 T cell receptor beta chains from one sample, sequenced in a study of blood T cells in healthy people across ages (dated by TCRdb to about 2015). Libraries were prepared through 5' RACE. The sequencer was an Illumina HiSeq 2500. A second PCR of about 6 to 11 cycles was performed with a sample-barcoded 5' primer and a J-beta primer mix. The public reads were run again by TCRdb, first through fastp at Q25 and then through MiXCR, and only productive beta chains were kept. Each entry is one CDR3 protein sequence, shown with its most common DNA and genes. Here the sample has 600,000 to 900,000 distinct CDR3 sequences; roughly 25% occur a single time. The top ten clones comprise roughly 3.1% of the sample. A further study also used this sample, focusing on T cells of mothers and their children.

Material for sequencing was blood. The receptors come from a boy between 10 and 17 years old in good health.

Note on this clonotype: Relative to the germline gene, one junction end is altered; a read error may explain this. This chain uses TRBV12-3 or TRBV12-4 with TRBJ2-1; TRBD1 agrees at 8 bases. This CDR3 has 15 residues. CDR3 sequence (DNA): TGTGCCAGCAGTCCCCAGACAGGGGCGCAAGGTATCCAGTGCTTC. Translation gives CASSPQTGAQGIQCF.

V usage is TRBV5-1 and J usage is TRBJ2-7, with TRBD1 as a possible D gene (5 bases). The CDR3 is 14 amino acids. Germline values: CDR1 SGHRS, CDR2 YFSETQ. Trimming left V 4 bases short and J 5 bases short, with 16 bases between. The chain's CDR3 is CASSLRASADEQYF. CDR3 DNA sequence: TGCGCCAGCAGCCTCAGGGCATCCGCTGACGAGCAGTACTTC.

The CDR3: CATPGQVSSYEQYF. CDR3 DNA sequence: TGTGCCACCCCGGGCCAGGTAAGCTCCTACGAGCAGTACTTC. The J gene is TRBJ2-7, the V gene TRBV21-1; TRBD1 reflects the table's D call only, with no check against the DNA. TRBV21-1 is marked as a pseudogene. The CDR3 is made up of 14 amino acids.

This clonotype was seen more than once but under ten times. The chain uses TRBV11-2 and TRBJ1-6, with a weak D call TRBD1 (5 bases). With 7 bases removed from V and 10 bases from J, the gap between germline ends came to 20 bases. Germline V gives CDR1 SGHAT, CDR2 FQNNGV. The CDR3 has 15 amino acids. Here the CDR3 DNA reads TGTGCCAGCAACATAAAAGGGCAGGGAAGATCACCCCTCCACTTT. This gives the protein CASNIKGQGRSPLHF.

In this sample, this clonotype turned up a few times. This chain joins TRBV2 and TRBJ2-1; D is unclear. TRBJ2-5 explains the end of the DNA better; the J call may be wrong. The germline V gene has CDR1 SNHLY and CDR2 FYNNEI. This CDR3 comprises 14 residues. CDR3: CASKTSVLQETQYF. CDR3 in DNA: TGTGCCAGCAAGACTTCGGTCCTACAAGAGACCCAGTACTTC.

The CDR3, as DNA: TGCAGCGTAGGATACAGGGGAGAGACCCAGTACTTC. Amino acids: CSVGYRGETQYF. The gene calls are TRBV29-1 and TRBJ2-5, with TRBD1 matching 7 bases. Germline V gene sequence: CDR1 SQVTM, CDR2 ANQGSEA. This CDR3 has 12 amino acids. The J segment lost 4 bases and the V segment lost 6 bases, leaving 5 bases of the junction unmatched.

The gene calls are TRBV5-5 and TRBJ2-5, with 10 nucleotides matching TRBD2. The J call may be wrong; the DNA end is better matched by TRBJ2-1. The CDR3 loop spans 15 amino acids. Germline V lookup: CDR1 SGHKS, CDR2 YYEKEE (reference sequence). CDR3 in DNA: TGTGCCAGCAGCTATAGCGGGGGGCCGCCCAATGAGCAGTTCTTC. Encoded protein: CASSYSGGPPNEQFF.

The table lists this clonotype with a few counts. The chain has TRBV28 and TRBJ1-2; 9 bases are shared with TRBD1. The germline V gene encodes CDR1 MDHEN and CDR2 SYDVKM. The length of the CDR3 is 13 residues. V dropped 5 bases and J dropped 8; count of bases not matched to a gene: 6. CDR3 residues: CASSLQGALGYTF. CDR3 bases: TGTGCCAGCAGTCTACAGGGGGCGCTGGGCTACACCTTC.

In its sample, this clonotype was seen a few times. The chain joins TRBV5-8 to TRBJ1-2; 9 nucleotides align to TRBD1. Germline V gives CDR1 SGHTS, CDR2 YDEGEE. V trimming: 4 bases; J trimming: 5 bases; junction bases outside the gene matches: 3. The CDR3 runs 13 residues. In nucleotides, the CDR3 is TGTGCCAGCAGCGTGACAGGGGGATATGGCTACACCTTC. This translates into CASSVTGGYGYTF.

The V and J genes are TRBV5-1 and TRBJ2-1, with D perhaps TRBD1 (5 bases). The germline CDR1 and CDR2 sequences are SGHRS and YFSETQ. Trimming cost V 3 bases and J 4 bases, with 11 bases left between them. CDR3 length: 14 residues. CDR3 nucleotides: TGCGCCAGCAGCTCCCAGGGAACTTACAATGAGCAGTTCTTC. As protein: CASSSQGTYNEQFF.

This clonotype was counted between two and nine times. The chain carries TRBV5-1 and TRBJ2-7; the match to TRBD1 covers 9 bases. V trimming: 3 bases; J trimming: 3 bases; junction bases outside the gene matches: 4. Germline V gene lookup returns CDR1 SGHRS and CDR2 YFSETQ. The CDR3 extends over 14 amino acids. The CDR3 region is CASSSAGQGYEQYF. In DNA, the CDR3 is TGCGCCAGCAGCTCCGCGGGACAGGGCTACGAGCAGTACTTC.